This record covers a single T cell receptor (beta chain). These data are taken from a study of shared clonotypes between healthy human individuals. It was at deep level that the assay was run. Splitting of each subset's genomic DNA was done evenly across several immunoSEQ plates. Assay used: immunoSEQ multiplex PCR; TCRdb lists only in-frame clones, some missing. The sample has 1.5 million to 2.5 million clones, over 85% seen once. CDR1 is ENHRY, CDR2 SYGVKD, per germline. The CDR3 loop spans 13 amino acids. V lost 8 bases and J lost 1, with 11 bases in between. Only CD45RO-negative cells positively selected for CCR7 counted as naive CD8 cells, so terminally differentiated effector memory CD45RA+ cells were excluded. Those who donated were healthy HIV-negative adults, with no recent acute infections or vaccinations reported. Every one of the donors was a Caucasian adult that lived in Nashville, Tennessee.

The gene calls are TRBV10-3 and TRBJ1-1; the D gene is possibly TRBD1 (5 bases). Sequencing input: naive CD8+ T cells sorted from blood. This receptor was taken from a man younger than 35 in good health. CDR3 protein: CAISFGANTEAFF. For the CDR3, the DNA is TGTGCCATCTCTTTCGGGGCGAACACTGAAGCTTTCTTT.